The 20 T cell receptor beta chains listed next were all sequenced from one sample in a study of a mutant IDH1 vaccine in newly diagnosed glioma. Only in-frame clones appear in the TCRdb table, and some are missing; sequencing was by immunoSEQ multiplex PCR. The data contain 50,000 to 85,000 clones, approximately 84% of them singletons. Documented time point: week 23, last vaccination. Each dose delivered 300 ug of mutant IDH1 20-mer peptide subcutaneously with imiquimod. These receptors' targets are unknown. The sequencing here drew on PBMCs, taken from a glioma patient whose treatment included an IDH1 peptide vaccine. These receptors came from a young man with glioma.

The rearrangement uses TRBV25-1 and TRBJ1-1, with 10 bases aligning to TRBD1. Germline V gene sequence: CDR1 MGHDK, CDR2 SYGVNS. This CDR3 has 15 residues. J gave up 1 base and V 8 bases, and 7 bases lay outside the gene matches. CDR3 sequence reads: CASRGQGSWNTEAFF. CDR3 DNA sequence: TGTGCCAGCCGGGGACAGGGGTCGTGGAACACTGAAGCTTTCTTT.

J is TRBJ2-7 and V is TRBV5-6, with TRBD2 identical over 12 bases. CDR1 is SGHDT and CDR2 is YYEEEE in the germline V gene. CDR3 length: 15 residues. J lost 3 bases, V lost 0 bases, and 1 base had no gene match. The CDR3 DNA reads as TGTGCCAGCAGCTTGGGACTAGCGGGAGACTACGAGCAGTACTTC. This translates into CASSLGLAGDYEQYF.

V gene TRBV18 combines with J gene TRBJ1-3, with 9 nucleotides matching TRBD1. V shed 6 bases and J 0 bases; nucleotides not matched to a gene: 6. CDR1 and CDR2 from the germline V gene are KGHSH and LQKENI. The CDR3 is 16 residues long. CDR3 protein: CASSHSGQGSGNTIYF. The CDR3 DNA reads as TGTGCCAGCTCCCATTCGGGACAGGGCTCTGGAAACACCATATATTTT. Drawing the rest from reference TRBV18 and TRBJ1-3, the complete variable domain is NAGVMQNPRHLVRRRGQEARLRCSPMKGHSHVYWYRQLPEEGLKFMVYLQKENIIDESGMPKERFSAEFPKEGPSILRIQQVVRGDSAAYFCASSHSGQGSGNTIYFGEGSWLTVV.

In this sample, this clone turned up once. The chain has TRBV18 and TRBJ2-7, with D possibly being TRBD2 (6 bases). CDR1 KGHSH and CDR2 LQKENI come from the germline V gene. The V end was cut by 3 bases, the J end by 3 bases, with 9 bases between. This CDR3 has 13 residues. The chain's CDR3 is CASSPSDYYEQYF. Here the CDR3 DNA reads TGTGCCAGCTCACCCTCGGACTACTACGAGCAGTACTTC.

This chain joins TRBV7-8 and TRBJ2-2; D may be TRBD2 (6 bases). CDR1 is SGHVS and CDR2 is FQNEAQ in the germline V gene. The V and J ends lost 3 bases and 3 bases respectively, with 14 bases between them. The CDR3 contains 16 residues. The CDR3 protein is CASSFRVGGDTGELFF. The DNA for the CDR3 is TGTGCCAGCAGCTTCCGAGTCGGCGGGGACACCGGGGAGCTGTTTTTT.

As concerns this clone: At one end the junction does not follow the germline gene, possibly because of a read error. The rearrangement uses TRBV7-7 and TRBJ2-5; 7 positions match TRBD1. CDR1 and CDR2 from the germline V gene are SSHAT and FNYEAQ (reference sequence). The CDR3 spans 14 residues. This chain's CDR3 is CASSTRTGKVTQYF. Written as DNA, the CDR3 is TGTGCTAGCAGCACCCGGACAGGAAAGGTGACCCAGTACTTC.

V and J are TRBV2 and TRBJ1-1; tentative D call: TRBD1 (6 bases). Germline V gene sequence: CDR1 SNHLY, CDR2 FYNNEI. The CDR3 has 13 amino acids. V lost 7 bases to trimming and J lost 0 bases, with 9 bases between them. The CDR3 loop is CASKDRLNTEAFF. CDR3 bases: TGTGCCAGCAAGGACAGACTGAACACTGAAGCTTTCTTT.

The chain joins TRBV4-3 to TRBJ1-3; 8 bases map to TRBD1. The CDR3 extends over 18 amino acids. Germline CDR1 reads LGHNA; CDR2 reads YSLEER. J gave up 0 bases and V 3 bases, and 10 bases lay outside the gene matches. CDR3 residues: CASSQFPGGQSSGNTIYF. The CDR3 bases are TGCGCCAGCAGCCAGTTTCCAGGGGGCCAGAGCTCTGGAAACACCATATATTTT.

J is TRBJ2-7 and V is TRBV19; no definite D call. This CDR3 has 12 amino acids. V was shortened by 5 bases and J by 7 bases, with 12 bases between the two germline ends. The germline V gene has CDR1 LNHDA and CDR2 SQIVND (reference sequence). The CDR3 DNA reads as TGTGCCAGTAGTGTAGCTGGAAAAGAGCAGTACTTC. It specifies CASSVAGKEQYF.

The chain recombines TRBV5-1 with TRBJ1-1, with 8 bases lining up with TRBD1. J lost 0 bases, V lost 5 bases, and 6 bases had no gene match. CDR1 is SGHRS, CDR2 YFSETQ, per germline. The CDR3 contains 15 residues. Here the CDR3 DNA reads TGCGCCAGCAGGCCGCAGGGGGCTATGAACACTGAAGCTTTCTTT. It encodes CASRPQGAMNTEAFF.

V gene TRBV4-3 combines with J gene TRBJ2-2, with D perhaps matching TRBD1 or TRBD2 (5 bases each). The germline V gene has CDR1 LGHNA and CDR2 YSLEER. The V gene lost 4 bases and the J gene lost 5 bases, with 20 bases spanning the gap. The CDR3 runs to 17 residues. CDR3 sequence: CASSPTNGQAGTGELFF. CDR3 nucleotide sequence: TGCGCCAGCAGCCCGACTAACGGGCAAGCAGGGACCGGGGAGCTGTTTTTT.

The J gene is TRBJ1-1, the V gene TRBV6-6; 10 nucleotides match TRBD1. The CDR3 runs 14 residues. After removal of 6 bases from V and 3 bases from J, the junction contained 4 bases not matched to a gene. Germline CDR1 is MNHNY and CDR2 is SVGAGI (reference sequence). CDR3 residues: CASRGQGWDTEAFF. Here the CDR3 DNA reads TGTGCCAGCAGGGGACAGGGGTGGGACACTGAAGCTTTCTTT.

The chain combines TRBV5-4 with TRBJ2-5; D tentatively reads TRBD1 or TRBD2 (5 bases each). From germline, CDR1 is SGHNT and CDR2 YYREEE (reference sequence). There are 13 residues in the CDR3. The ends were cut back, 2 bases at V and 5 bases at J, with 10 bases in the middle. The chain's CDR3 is CASSLEGRETQYF. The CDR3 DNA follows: TGTGCCAGCAGCTTAGAGGGGCGGGAGACCCAGTACTTC.

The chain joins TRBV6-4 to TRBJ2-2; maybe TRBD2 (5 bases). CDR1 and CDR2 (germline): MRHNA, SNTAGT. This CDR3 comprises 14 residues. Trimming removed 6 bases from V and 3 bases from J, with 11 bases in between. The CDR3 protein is CASRGGRDTGELFF. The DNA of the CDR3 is TGTGCCAGCAGAGGCGGGCGGGACACCGGGGAGCTGTTTTTT.

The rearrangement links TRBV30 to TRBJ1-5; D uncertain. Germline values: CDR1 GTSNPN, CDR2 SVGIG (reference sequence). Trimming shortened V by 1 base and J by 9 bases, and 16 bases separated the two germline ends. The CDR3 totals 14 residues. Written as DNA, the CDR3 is TGTGCCTGGAGTGCAGCAAGCGGGGTTCGGCCCCAGCATTTT. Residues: CAWSAASGVRPQHF. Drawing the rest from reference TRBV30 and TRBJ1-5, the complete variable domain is SQTIHQWPATLVQPVGSPLSLECTVEGTSNPNLYWYRQAAGRGLQLLFYSVGIGQISSEVPQNLSASRPQDRQFILSSKKLLLSDSGFYLCAWSAASGVRPQHFGDGTRLSIL.

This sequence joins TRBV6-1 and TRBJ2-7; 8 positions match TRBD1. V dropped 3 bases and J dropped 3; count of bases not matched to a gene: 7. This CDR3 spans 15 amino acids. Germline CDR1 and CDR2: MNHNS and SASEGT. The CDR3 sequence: CASSDRGTGGYEQYF. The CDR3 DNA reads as TGTGCCAGCAGTGATCGTGGGACAGGTGGCTACGAGCAGTACTTC.

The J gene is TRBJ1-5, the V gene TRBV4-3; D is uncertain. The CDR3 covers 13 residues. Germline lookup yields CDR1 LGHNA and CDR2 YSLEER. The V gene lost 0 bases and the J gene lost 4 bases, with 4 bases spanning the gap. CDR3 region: CASSQDQNQPQHF. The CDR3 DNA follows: TGCGCCAGCAGCCAAGATCAAAATCAGCCCCAGCATTTT.

The CDR3: CASSRSGGEHDIQYF. Here the CDR3 DNA reads TGTGCCAGCAGCCGTAGCGGGGGGGAGCATGACATTCAGTACTTC. The genes are TRBV7-3 and TRBJ2-4, with 11 bases identical to TRBD2. The J segment lost 8 bases and the V segment lost 5 bases, leaving 8 bases of the junction unmatched. Germline values: CDR1 SGHTA, CDR2 FQGTGA. CDR3 size: 15 residues.

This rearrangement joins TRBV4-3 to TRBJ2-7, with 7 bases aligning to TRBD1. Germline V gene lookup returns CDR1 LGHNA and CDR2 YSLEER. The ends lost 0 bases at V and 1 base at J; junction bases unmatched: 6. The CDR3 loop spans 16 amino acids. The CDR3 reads CASSQELDRQSYEQYF. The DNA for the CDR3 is TGCGCCAGCAGCCAAGAACTGGACAGGCAGTCCTACGAGCAGTACTTC.

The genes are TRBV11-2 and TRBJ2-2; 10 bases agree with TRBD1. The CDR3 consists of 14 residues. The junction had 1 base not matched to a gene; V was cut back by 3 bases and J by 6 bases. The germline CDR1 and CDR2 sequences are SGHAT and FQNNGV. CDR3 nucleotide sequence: TGTGCCAGCAGCTTGGGACAGGGGTCCGGGGAGCTGTTTTTT. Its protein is CASSLGQGSGELFF.